These 15 T cell receptor beta chains originate from one sample sequenced in a study of preoperative IRX-2 immunotherapy in early breast cancer. The data were produced by immunoSEQ multiplex PCR, yet TCRdb's version contains in-frame clones alone and is incomplete. The sample holds fewer than 25,000 clones, 70% to 90% seen once. Treatment of the sample: preoperative locoregional IRX-2 cytokine immunotherapy. The sequenced sample was tumor tissue, obtained after IRX-2 immunotherapy. Every receptor here comes from a human donor with breast cancer.

This chain joins TRBV5-4 and TRBJ1-2; tentatively, D is TRBD1 (5 bases). The germline gives CDR1 SGHNT, CDR2 YYREEE (reference sequence). The CDR3 consists of 15 residues. Trimming shortened V by 5 bases and J by 2 bases, and 16 bases separated the two germline ends. The CDR3 DNA follows: TGTGCCAGCAGGCGGGACGGGTCGAAAAACTATGGCTACACCTTC. It specifies CASRRDGSKNYGYTF. The full variable domain, rest sourced from reference TRBV5-4 and TRBJ1-2, is ETGVTQSPTHLIKTRGQQVTLRCSSQSGHNTVSWYQQALGQGPQFIFQYYREEENGRGNFPPRFSGLQFPNYSSELNVNALELDDSALYLCASRRDGSKNYGYTFGSGTRLTVV.

This chain joins TRBV7-9 and TRBJ2-1, with 10 bases matching TRBD2. J gave up 4 bases and V 4 bases, and 4 bases lay outside the gene matches. The CDR3 runs to 15 residues. Germline V gene lookup returns CDR1 SEHNR and CDR2 FQNEAQ (reference sequence). As DNA, the CDR3 is TGTGCCAGCAGCTCTAGCGGGGGAAATTACAATGAGCAGTTCTTC. Translated: CASSSSGGNYNEQFF.

The chain is built from TRBV10-3 and TRBJ1-1, with a tentative D call TRBD1 (6 bases). Trimming took off 4 bases at V and 7 bases at J, with 13 bases between the two ends. In germline, CDR1 is ENHRY, CDR2 SYGVKD. This CDR3 is 13 amino acids long. For the CDR3, the DNA is TGTGCCATCAGTGCTGGACAGTATATTGAAGCTTTCTTT. This encodes CAISAGQYIEAFF.

V and J are TRBV15 and TRBJ1-5; D may be TRBD1 (6 bases). CDR1 and CDR2 from the germline V gene are LNHNV and YYDKDF (reference sequence). The CDR3 extends over 15 amino acids. Trimming removed 5 bases from V and 3 bases from J, with 14 bases in between. The CDR3 here is CATSVQGLNNQPQHF. The CDR3 DNA reads TGTGCCACCAGCGTACAGGGTTTGAACAATCAGCCCCAGCATTTT.

The genes are TRBV19 and TRBJ1-2, with a possible D match to TRBD1 (5 bases). Between the trimmed V and J ends, which lost 5 bases and 8 bases, there was a span of 18 bases. This CDR3 contains 14 residues. CDR1 is LNHDA and CDR2 is SQIVND in the germline V gene (reference sequence). The CDR3 reads CASSAEGRMYGYTF. Written as DNA, the CDR3 is TGTGCCAGTAGTGCAGAGGGGAGAATGTACGGCTACACCTTC.

This clone was seen a few times. This sequence joins TRBV6-1 and TRBJ1-6; possibly TRBD1 for D (6 bases). The CDR3 is 14 residues long. Germline V gives CDR1 MNHNS, CDR2 SASEGT. Trimming left V 8 bases short and J 6 bases short, with 14 bases between. This CDR3 reads CASVRGQTNSPLHF. CDR3 bases: TGTGCCAGCGTAAGAGGACAGACTAATTCACCCCTCCACTTT.

The count of this clone is one. This chain joins TRBV28 and TRBJ1-4; D is ambiguous. The germline V gene encodes CDR1 MDHEN and CDR2 SYDVKM. The ends were cut back, 7 bases at V and 7 bases at J, with 13 bases in the middle. The length of the CDR3 is 13 residues. For the CDR3, the DNA is TGTGCCAGCAAGAAGGCCCCCGGTGAAAAACTGTTTTTT. The encoded protein is CASKKAPGEKLFF.

The chain combines TRBV6-6 with TRBJ1-2; the match to TRBD1 covers 9 bases. The CDR3 loop spans 15 amino acids. V lost 2 bases, J lost 8 bases, and 9 bases stayed unmatched. Germline assignment: CDR1 MNHNY and CDR2 SVGAGI (reference sequence). The CDR3 is CASSYNGDRGVGYTF. The CDR3 DNA follows: TGTGCCAGCAGTTACAATGGAGACAGGGGGGTGGGCTACACCTTC.

The V call is TRBV18, the J call TRBJ2-3; D not resolved. Germline values: CDR1 KGHSH, CDR2 LQKENI. The length of the CDR3 is 15 residues. The V gene lost 0 bases and the J gene lost 2 bases, with 9 bases spanning the gap. This CDR3 reads CASSPPSSFTDTQYF. CDR3 DNA: TGTGCCAGCTCACCACCGAGTTCGTTCACAGATACGCAGTATTTT. Variable domain in full (rest from reference TRBV18 and TRBJ2-3): NAGVMQNPRHLVRRRGQEARLRCSPMKGHSHVYWYRQLPEEGLKFMVYLQKENIIDESGMPKERFSAEFPKEGPSILRIQQVVRGDSAAYFCASSPPSSFTDTQYFGPGTRLTVL.

The table lists this clone with a count of one. This chain uses TRBV7-3 with TRBJ1-1; TRBD1 might be the D (6 bases). This CDR3 is 14 amino acids long. V lost 0 bases and J 6 bases, leaving 11 bases between the germline ends. Germline V gene sequence: CDR1 SGHTA, CDR2 FQGTGA. The CDR3 DNA reads TGTGCCAGCAGCTTAACGGCGGGGGCCTCTGAAGCTTTCTTT. It encodes CASSLTAGASEAFF.

This rearrangement joins TRBV5-1 to TRBJ1-4, with D maybe TRBD1 (6 bases). The CDR3 spans 14 residues. CDR1 and CDR2 (germline): SGHRS, YFSETQ. Trimming stripped 4 bases from V and 1 base from J, with 8 bases between. CDR3 residues: CASSQGGTNEKLFF. CDR3 in DNA: TGCGCCAGCAGCCAAGGGGGAACTAATGAAAAACTGTTTTTT.

The chain employs TRBV28 and TRBJ1-2; unclear D gene. This CDR3 is built from 12 residues. Germline V gene data show CDR1 as MDHEN and CDR2 as SYDVKM. Between the trimmed V and J ends, which lost 3 bases and 3 bases, there was a span of 5 bases. The CDR3: CASSLVDYGYTF. The CDR3 bases are TGTGCCAGCAGTTTGGTCGACTATGGCTACACCTTC.

J is TRBJ1-1 and V is TRBV7-9; D is possibly TRBD1 (5 bases). Germline loops: CDR1 SEHNR, CDR2 FQNEAQ (reference sequence). The V end was cut by 5 bases, the J end by 6 bases, with 16 bases between. The length of the CDR3 is 14 residues. The CDR3 sequence is CASSGRPGTAEAFF. In DNA form, the CDR3 reads TGTGCCAGCAGCGGGAGACCAGGGACCGCTGAAGCTTTCTTT.

The J gene is TRBJ1-2, the V gene TRBV11-3; 8 positions match TRBD1. The CDR3 runs 15 residues. The germline V gene encodes CDR1 SGHNT and CDR2 YENEEA. The trim removed 3 bases at V and 5 bases at J, leaving 8 bases unmatched. CDR3 in DNA: TGTGCCAGCAGCTTGGAGGACAGGGCAAGATATGGCTACACCTTC. It is translated as CASSLEDRARYGYTF.

As for this clone: Other nucleotide sequences in the sample specify the same CDR3. This sequence joins TRBV5-1 and TRBJ1-5; D is possibly TRBD1 (5 bases). The CDR3 loop spans 14 amino acids. The germline gives CDR1 SGHRS, CDR2 YFSETQ. V was clipped by 2 bases and J by 10 bases, with 16 bases between them. CDR3 in amino acids: CASSLGELGQPQHF. CDR3 sequence (DNA): TGCGCCAGCAGCTTAGGGGAGTTAGGCCAACCCCAGCATTTT.